Reported below is one TCR beta chain. TCRdb's table, derived via immunoSEQ multiplex PCR, lists solely in-frame clones and lacks some. The sample records about 59,000 clones, around nine tenths being singletons. The data were obtained in a study of T cell changes during pregnancy in multiple sclerosis. The V gene end was trimmed by 3 bases and the J gene end by 1 base; junction bases not matched to a gene: 11. In germline, CDR1 is MRHNA, CDR2 SNTAGT. The CDR3 sequence is 18 residues long. The TCR comes from a human donor whose cells served as feeder cells for cultures in a pregnancy study. The V and J genes are TRBV6-4 and TRBJ2-5; 10 bases agree with TRBD2. The material sequenced was peripheral blood from another person, used as feeder cells. DNA of the CDR3: TGTGCCAGCAGTGATCCCCTCCTAGCGGGGGTACTCCAAGAGACCCAGTACTTC. Its translation is CASSDPLLAGVLQETQYF.